This T cell receptor (beta chain) came from a study of blood T cell repertoires in COVID-19. Overall study context: Collection of acute and convalescent COVID-19 samples took place in the United States, Italy and Spain. Sample material is recorded as cDNA or gDNA derived from T cells, B-cell-depleted T cells, or PBMCs.

This clone was observed a single time. Patients of the Seattle cohort, enrolled during active infection, were followed longitudinally. Trimming took 6 bases from V and 6 from J, leaving 15 bases between them. This CDR3 is built from 14 residues. In germline, CDR1 is MNHEY, CDR2 SMNVEV (reference sequence). Original handling: Amplified reference gene primers provided the basis for estimating nucleated cell counts. Only in-frame clones appear in the TCRdb table, and some are missing; sequencing was by immunoSEQ multiplex PCR. From that table come the V and J calls and clone size; the DNA was used to work out D and trimming. Here the sample spans about 230,000 clones, around 86% being singletons.

This TCR was sampled from a man over 45 with COVID-19, enrolled during active disease. Sequencing input: peripheral blood. The genes are TRBV27 and TRBJ1-5; maybe TRBD1 (6 bases). CDR3 sequence (DNA): TGTGCCAGCAGGGACACCCAGGGGCGTCAGCCCCAGCATTTT. Amino acids: CASRDTQGRQPQHF.